These T cell receptor beta chains were read from a single sample in a study of T cells in localized non-small cell lung cancer. Libraries were prepared by immunoSEQ multiplex PCR; TCRdb keeps only in-frame clonotypes and omits some of them. Of about 33,000 clones listed, about 78% are singletons. The material sequenced was peripheral blood, taken before any cancer treatment. The receptors shown here come from a male donor older than 55 with stage II squamous cell lung carcinoma. CDR3s include the opening cysteine and the closing phenylalanine or tryptophan.

v_call,j_call,cdr3_aa
TRBV7-6,TRBJ2-5,CASSWTGTEETQYF
TRBV27,TRBJ2-1,CASSTREGQTPNEQFF
TRBV28,TRBJ2-4,CASSSPSIAKNIQYF
TRBV9,TRBJ1-5,CASSVDGGRYQPQHF
TRBV28,TRBJ2-3,CASREQGSDTQYF
TRBV2,TRBJ1-6,CASSVRGGRDNSPLHF
TRBV4-1,TRBJ1-1,CASSQGQGASTEAFF
TRBV5-4,TRBJ2-7,CASSQDQTEQYF
TRBV29-1,TRBJ2-7,CSVGGTGQELGYEQYF
TRBV19,TRBJ1-4,CASSPGQANEKLFF
TRBV28,TRBJ1-1,CASSLRTGSYTEAFF
TRBV7-9,TRBJ1-2,CASSLVRQGAPGYTF
TRBV5-4,TRBJ2-7,CASSPGTGGPTVSYEQYF
TRBV14,TRBJ2-3,CASSQGLLAADTQYF
TRBV19,TRBJ1-5,CASSMGQGYNQPQHF
TRBV5-6,TRBJ2-7,CASSLGVGSYEQYF
TRBV5-1,TRBJ2-5,CASSLRGETQYF
TRBV7-2,TRBJ2-5,CASSLLSGTPQETQYF
TRBV7-2,TRBJ2-3,CASSFGQVLTDTQYF
TRBV7-2,TRBJ2-3,CASSSRVAGGAQYF
TRBV7-8,TRBJ2-3,CASSLMTPTDTQYF
TRBV5-4,TRBJ1-5,CASGRTGALNQPQHF
TRBV7-3,TRBJ2-3,CASSLGLAGSTDTQYF
TRBV5-1,TRBJ1-1,CASSVEGANTEAFF
TRBV9,TRBJ1-5,CASSGDSNQPQHF
TRBV6-5,TRBJ2-5,CASSYSETPRGTQYF
TRBV29-1,TRBJ1-3,CSVMGLSGNTIYF
TRBV6-6,TRBJ2-7,CASSYSQDSQYF
TRBV21-1,TRBJ2-7,CASSNWSGDAGEQYF
TRBV29-1,TRBJ2-7,CSVGTGTYEQYF
TRBV28,TRBJ1-2,CASSLRSGGYGYTF
TRBV4-1,TRBJ1-1,CASSQLRLGPGKTEAFF
TRBV29-1,TRBJ2-1,CSVILTGFTFF
TRBV7-3,TRBJ2-7,CASSLTGNNQGGSYEQYF
TRBV27,TRBJ1-1,CASSLRGGNTEAFF
TRBV9,TRBJ2-3,CASSQTLGGRGTDTQYF
TRBV29-1,TRBJ2-1,CSVLGQSHSYNEQFF
TRBV12-5,TRBJ1-2,CASGQSHYGYTF
TRBV15,TRBJ2-5,CATSRDAETQYF